This T cell receptor beta chain was sequenced for a study of cytomegalovirus exposure and HLA in healthy donors. CDR3 length: 11 amino acids. Germline V gene lookup returns CDR1 SEHNR and CDR2 FQNEAQ (reference sequence). Study findings and constraints: A later analysis linked a missense variant in DCLRE1C to the trimming of TCR beta V and J genes.

PCR primers comprised 60 Vbeta and 13 Jbeta primers. Method: immunoSEQ multiplex PCR; TCRdb's copy keeps in-frame clones and lacks some. The table shows 100,000 to 150,000 clones, with 75% to 90% occurring only once. Notes on this clone: Its antigen is as yet unknown. An end of the junction differs from the germline gene, which may be a read error.

Donors were nominally healthy when sampled, though unrecorded immune exposures were likely. What was sequenced was PBMCs. The V and J genes are TRBV7-9 and TRBJ1-2; tentative D call: TRBD1 (6 bases). The receptor comes from a man aged 45-65 years in good health and CMV-seronegative. CDR3 sequence (DNA): TGTTCCAGTACAGGGTCGGAGGGCTACACCTTC. Residues: CSSTGSEGYTF.